The TCR beta chain described here comes from a study of Ad26.COV2.S vaccination and SARS-CoV-2 variants. CDR3 length: 14 amino acids. V lost 6 bases to trimming and J lost 4 bases, with 15 bases between them. Germline V gives CDR1 SNHLY, CDR2 FYNNEI. The treatment was: roughly 18 received Ad26.COV2.S at low or high dose, single or two shots; about 5 received placebo; per-sample allocation not given. The investigators took samples on day 63 after the first vaccine or placebo injection. Repertoires were generated with immunoSEQ multiplex PCR, while TCRdb's copy carries only in-frame clones and drops some. This table holds 430,000 or so clones, 85% to 90% found once.

The specimen comprised peripheral blood, sampled in a trial of Ad26.COV2.S vaccine versus placebo. This TCR derives from a person between 18 and 65 years old who received the Ad26.COV2.S COVID-19 vaccine or a placebo. The chain is built from TRBV2 and TRBJ1-2; maybe TRBD1 (5 bases). In DNA, the CDR3 is TGTGCCAGCAGAGCTACTGCTGGGGGCTATGGCTACACCTTC. It translates to CASRATAGGYGYTF.